What follows describes a single TCR beta chain. The data derive from a study of blood T cell repertoires in COVID-19. Study at large: Sources were T cells, B-cell-depleted T cells, or PBMCs; the material itself was cDNA or gDNA.

TCRdb's copy holds only in-frame clones and misses some; the assay was immunoSEQ multiplex PCR. The sample has over 60,000 clones, 70% to 90% seen once. CDR1 is MDHEN, CDR2 SYDVKM, per germline. The CDR3 is made up of 15 amino acids. With V trimmed by 2 bases and J by 4 bases, 4 bases remained unmatched. The TCR originated in a man in his sixties or seventies with active or convalescent COVID-19. Sequencing used peripheral blood. This chain connects TRBV28 to TRBJ2-1, with TRBD2 identical over 8 bases. The CDR3 here is CASSLSGSGYNEQFF. The CDR3 bases are TGTGCCAGCAGTTTAAGCGGGAGTGGTTACAATGAGCAGTTCTTC.